Listed here is a single T cell receptor beta chain. The data were taken from a study of control samples from healthy donors and cancer patients. Only in-frame clones appear in the TCRdb table, and some are missing; sequencing was by immunoSEQ multiplex PCR. The sample contains about 51,000 clones, around nine tenths of which appear only once. V gave up 2 bases and J gave up 5 bases, with 10 bases separating them. The CDR3 runs to 13 residues. Germline V gene sequence: CDR1 SQVTM, CDR2 ANQGSEA. The specimen was PBMCs. This rearrangement joins TRBV29-1 to TRBJ1-5, with D perhaps matching TRBD1 (6 bases). This TCR was sampled from a man aged 45-65 years with head and neck cancer. The CDR3: CSVELSGDQPQHF. CDR3 DNA sequence: TGCAGCGTTGAATTGTCAGGGGATCAGCCCCAGCATTTT. Looking up the rest from reference TRBV29-1 and TRBJ1-5 gives the full variable domain: SAVISQKPSRDICQRGTSLTIQCQVDSQVTMMFWYRQQPGQSLTLIATANQGSEATYESGFVIDKFPISRPNLTFSTLTVSNMSPEDSSIYLCSVELSGDQPQHFGDGTRLSIL.